The 31 T cell receptor beta chains given below trace back to one sample, sequenced in a study of T cells in Graves' hyperthyroidism and ophthalmopathy. What was amplified from RNA transcripts were TCR beta CDR3 regions. First-round RT-PCR targeting the TCR CDR3 was performed with the HTBI primer set. TCRdb reanalysed the multiplex PCR reads using MiXCR and keeps one entry per CDR3 protein. The sample lists hundreds of thousands of distinct CDR3 sequences, approximately 15% seen once, with under 15% in the top ten. Sequenced input: blood. All receptors come from a man younger than 30 with Graves' ophthalmopathy.

This clonotype appeared many times. This chain uses TRBV11-3 with TRBJ2-1, with TRBD1 identical over 7 bases. V lost 5 bases to trimming and J lost 3 bases; unmatched junction nucleotides: 13. The CDR3 spans 17 residues. Germline V CDR1 and CDR2: SGHNT, YENEEA. The CDR3 is CASSLFGTGAYYNEQFF. The CDR3 coding sequence is TGTGCCAGCAGCCTTTTTGGAACAGGGGCTTACTACAATGAGCAGTTCTTC.

The sample holds many counts of this clonotype. This chain connects TRBV5-1 to TRBJ1-2; the D gene is possibly TRBD1 (6 bases). Germline values: CDR1 SGHRS, CDR2 YFSETQ. This CDR3 spans 14 amino acids. Trimming left V 0 bases short and J 6 bases short, with 12 bases between. The DNA of the CDR3 is TGCGCCAGCAGCTTGGGGGGCAGGGGTGATGGCTACACCTTC. Translation gives CASSLGGRGDGYTF.

The table lists this clonotype with many counts. The chain employs TRBV28 and TRBJ1-2; no definite D call. Trimming shortened V by 6 bases and J by 4 bases, and 9 bases separated the two germline ends. The CDR3 runs to 12 residues. Germline V gives CDR1 MDHEN, CDR2 SYDVKM. This chain's CDR3 is CASRPLAYGYTF. The CDR3 DNA follows: TGTGCCAGCAGGCCCCTAGCCTATGGCTACACCTTC.

By its share, this clonotype is medium-sized. The J gene is TRBJ1-6, the V gene TRBV7-2; 10 nucleotides agree with TRBD1. The CDR3 has 15 residues. Unmatched junction bases numbered 0, after V lost 3 bases and J lost 4 bases. In germline, CDR1 is SGHTA, CDR2 FQGNSA. The CDR3 region has the DNA TGTGCCAGCAGCTTGGGACAGGGGTATAATTCACCCCTCCACTTT. It encodes CASSLGQGYNSPLHF.

The chain has TRBV19 and TRBJ1-6; D unclear. Germline CDR1 is LNHDA and CDR2 is SQIVND (reference sequence). Trimming shortened V by 0 bases and J by 10 bases, and 13 bases separated the two germline ends. The CDR3 is 15 amino acids. The CDR3 sequence: CASSIDYGSRSPLHF. CDR3 nucleotides: TGTGCCAGTAGTATAGACTACGGTAGTCGGTCACCCCTCCACTTT.

Ten or more counts support this clonotype. The chain is built from TRBV29-1 and TRBJ1-1, with 7 bases matching TRBD1. CDR1 is SQVTM, CDR2 ANQGSEA, per germline. This CDR3 is built from 14 residues. J gave up 3 bases and V 5 bases, and 9 bases lay outside the gene matches. This CDR3 is CSVPSGGPHTEAFF. The DNA for the CDR3 is TGCAGCGTTCCCTCAGGGGGTCCCCACACTGAAGCTTTCTTT.

This clonotype was recorded many times. The V call is TRBV5-1, the J call TRBJ1-2; no definite D call. The CDR3 is made up of 14 amino acids. The germline gives CDR1 SGHRS, CDR2 YFSETQ. Trimming took 0 bases from V and 7 from J, leaving 13 bases between them. The CDR3 here is CASSLGSNRSGYTF. DNA for the CDR3: TGCGCCAGCAGCTTGGGGTCCAATCGCTCTGGCTACACCTTC.

The sample holds many counts of this clonotype. The V and J genes are TRBV7-9 and TRBJ1-5, with no clear D. V lost 1 base, J lost 5 bases, and 6 bases lay in between. The germline CDR1 and CDR2 sequences are SEHNR and FQNEAQ (reference sequence). This CDR3 comprises 13 residues. CDR3 coding DNA: TGTGCCAGCAGCTTAGGGACCCATCAGCCCCAGCATTTT. Translation: CASSLGTHQPQHF.

This clonotype has only one observation. V usage is TRBV29-1 and J usage is TRBJ1-2; the D is unclear. The CDR3 covers 13 residues. Looked up from germline, CDR1 is SQVTM and CDR2 is ANQGSEA. With 8 bases removed from V and 1 base from J, the gap between germline ends came to 14 bases. The CDR3 spells CSISYGINYGYTF. The CDR3 DNA is TGCAGCATTTCCTACGGGATTAACTATGGCTACACCTTC.

This clonotype was seen ten or more times. This chain uses TRBV11-2 with TRBJ2-2; D ambiguous. Germline V gene lookup returns CDR1 SGHAT and CDR2 FQNNGV. V lost 6 bases to trimming and J lost 1 base, with 12 bases between them. The CDR3 sequence is 15 residues long. The chain's CDR3 is CASRNGFMNTGELFF. DNA of the CDR3: TGTGCCAGCAGAAACGGGTTTATGAACACCGGGGAGCTGTTTTTT.

This clonotype was counted between two and nine times. The CDR3 end shows no conserved phenylalanine or tryptophan, and so a read error is likely. This rearrangement joins TRBV6-1 to TRBJ1-1; the D gene is possibly TRBD1 (5 bases). Germline CDR1 MNHNS, CDR2 SASEGT. There are 17 residues in the CDR3. V gave up 3 bases and J gave up 0 bases, with 17 bases separating them. The CDR3 region has the DNA TGTGCCAGCAGTGATCTAGGGACGTTGCTTATGAACACTGAAGCTTTCATT. Translated: CASSDLGTLLMNTEAFI.

This clonotype has at least ten counts. The rearrangement links TRBV7-9 to TRBJ2-7, with 7 bases fitting TRBD2. J lost 3 bases, V lost 4 bases, and 6 bases had no gene match. Germline loops: CDR1 SEHNR, CDR2 FQNEAQ (reference sequence). The CDR3 contains 14 residues. CDR3 nucleotides: TGTGCCAGCAGCTCCACCGGGACTATCTACGAGCAGTACTTC. Translated: CASSSTGTIYEQYF. Full variable domain (outside the CDR3, taken from reference TRBV7-9 and TRBJ2-7): DTGVSQNPRHKITKRGQNVTFRCDPISEHNRLYWYRQTLGQGPEFLTYFQNEAQLEKSRLLSDRFSAERPKGSFSTLEIQRTEQGDSAMYLCASSSTGTIYEQYFGPGTRLTVT.

At least ten counts were recorded for this clonotype. The gene calls are TRBV5-1 and TRBJ1-2; D call uncertain. This CDR3 has 17 residues. V was cut by 0 bases and J by 5 bases, with 20 bases left in between. Per germline, CDR1 SGHRS and CDR2 YFSETQ. Here the CDR3 DNA reads TGCGCCAGCAGCTTGGCGAACAGTCAACTTCGACTATATGGCTACACCTTC. Amino acid sequence: CASSLANSQLRLYGYTF.

With respect to this clonotype: Because the CDR3's place on the DNA is in doubt, the DNA is left out and the CDR3 is given as listed by TCRdb. The J gene is TRBJ2-3, the V gene TRBV2; TRBD2, the D gene given by the table, was not confirmed from the DNA. Counting both end residues, the CDR3 totals 22 amino acids. CDR1 SNHLY and CDR2 FYNNEI come from the germline V gene. CDR3 region: CASSEEDTYEQYFGPGTDTQYF.

This clonotype was detected many times. The gene calls are TRBV19 and TRBJ2-5; D may be TRBD1 (5 bases). Per germline, CDR1 LNHDA and CDR2 SQIVND (reference sequence). The CDR3 is 14 residues long. The V end lost 3 bases, the J end lost 2 bases, and 10 bases lay between the germline ends. The chain's CDR3 is CASSIQGWQETQYF. CDR3 bases: TGTGCCAGTAGTATCCAGGGTTGGCAAGAGACCCAGTACTTC.

This clonotype was observed a handful of times. The gene calls are TRBV10-1 and TRBJ2-5; D perhaps matches TRBD2 (5 bases). CDR3 size: 15 residues. The V end was cut by 2 bases, the J end by 5 bases, with 15 bases between. Germline V lookup: CDR1 WNHNN, CDR2 SYGVQD (reference sequence). Here the CDR3 DNA reads TGCGCCAGCAGTGAGGTCGTCGGGTCGGGGGAGACCCAGTACTTC. This encodes CASSEVVGSGETQYF.

This clonotype was recorded many times. The chain links TRBV7-9 to TRBJ2-3; the match to TRBD1 covers 9 bases. CDR1 and CDR2 (germline): SEHNR, FQNEAQ (reference sequence). V shed 3 bases, J shed 0 bases, and the junction held 10 bases outside the gene matches. The CDR3 contains 18 residues. CDR3 sequence (DNA): TGTGCCAGCAGCTTCCGGGACAGGGCTCTCTCTAGCACAGATACGCAGTATTTT. Protein: CASSFRDRALSSTDTQYF.

The chain has TRBV10-3 and TRBJ2-7; 8 bases match TRBD2. Losses at the gene ends were 6 bases for V and 0 bases for J; bases not matched to a gene: 7. This CDR3 comprises 15 residues. In germline, CDR1 is ENHRY, CDR2 SYGVKD. CDR3 residues: CAISVSGTSSYEQYF. DNA for the CDR3: TGTGCCATCAGCGTTAGCGGGACTAGCTCCTACGAGCAGTACTTC.

This clonotype was counted ten times or more. The chain has TRBV15 and TRBJ2-7; TRBD1 aligns across 9 bases. Per germline, CDR1 LNHNV and CDR2 YYDKDF (reference sequence). The CDR3 runs to 18 residues. The J segment lost 2 bases and the V segment lost 0 bases, leaving 11 bases of the junction unmatched. CDR3 nucleotides: TGTGCCACCAGCAGAGAGAGAGGGGGTGGGGACAGGGCCTACGAGCAGTACTTC. Protein: CATSRERGGGDRAYEQYF.

This clonotype has a count of ten or more. The chain links TRBV7-2 to TRBJ1-3, with D possibly being TRBD1 (6 bases). CDR1 is SGHTA, CDR2 FQGNSA, per germline. The CDR3 totals 13 residues. Trimming cost V 8 bases and J 2 bases, with 10 bases left between them. The CDR3 reads CASRGTTGNTIYF. The CDR3 nucleotides are TGTGCCAGCCGCGGGACAACTGGAAACACCATATATTTT.

The gene calls are TRBV19 and TRBJ2-1; 9 positions agree with TRBD2. Germline V gene sequence: CDR1 LNHDA, CDR2 SQIVND (reference sequence). The CDR3 loop spans 15 amino acids. The J segment lost 8 bases and the V segment lost 3 bases, leaving 8 bases of the junction unmatched. The CDR3 DNA is TGTGCCAGTAGTATTTATGCGGGAGGGCCCGATGAGCAGTTCTTC. It is translated as CASSIYAGGPDEQFF.

V and J are TRBV3-1 and TRBJ2-5; D not resolved. V was shortened by 4 bases and J by 0 bases, with 9 bases between the two germline ends. The CDR3 runs 14 residues. Germline V CDR1 and CDR2: LGHDT, YNNKEL (reference sequence). CDR3 DNA: TGTGCCAGCAGCCGTTCGTCAGACCAAGAGACCCAGTACTTC. Its translation is CASSRSSDQETQYF.

This clonotype was counted only a few times. The V and J genes are TRBV19 and TRBJ2-2; D unclear. The CDR3 sequence is 12 residues long. Germline V gene sequence: CDR1 LNHDA, CDR2 SQIVND (reference sequence). The V end was cut by 7 bases, the J end by 5 bases, with 8 bases between. This CDR3 reads CASIAGTGELFF. The DNA for the CDR3 is TGTGCCAGTATAGCCGGGACCGGGGAGCTGTTTTTT.

The CDR3 reads CASSQVGGSSYEQYF. The CDR3 DNA is TGTGCCAGCAGCCAAGTCGGTGGCAGTTCCTACGAGCAGTACTTC. The V call is TRBV3-1, the J call TRBJ2-7, with D uncertain. CDR3 length equals 15 residues. Germline-derived CDR1 and CDR2 are LGHDT and YNNKEL (reference sequence). Deletions cut 1 base from V and 1 base from J, with 11 bases between.

This clonotype was observed many times. The V and J genes are TRBV11-2 and TRBJ2-1, with 7 bases matching TRBD1. Germline CDR1 is SGHAT and CDR2 is FQNNGV. The J segment lost 8 bases and the V segment lost 5 bases, leaving 3 bases of the junction unmatched. This CDR3 has 12 residues. CDR3 residues: CASSTGTDEQFF. The CDR3 DNA sequence: TGTGCCAGCAGCACCGGGACAGATGAGCAGTTCTTC.

A few counts support this clonotype. The chain recombines TRBV7-9 with TRBJ2-3; the D gene is possibly TRBD2 (7 bases). The CDR3 covers 15 residues. Germline CDR1 reads SEHNR; CDR2 reads FQNEAQ (reference sequence). V gave up 5 bases and J gave up 5 bases, with 17 bases separating them. CDR3 protein: CASSLSRGGGDTQYF. Written as DNA, the CDR3 is TGTGCCAGCAGCCTTAGTAGAGGGGGGGGAGATACGCAGTATTTT.

Ten or more counts support this clonotype. V is TRBV4-1 and J is TRBJ2-3; no clear D gene. The V gene's germline CDR1 is MGHRA and CDR2 YSYEKL. Trimming removed 4 bases from V and 4 bases from J, with 6 bases in between. This CDR3 is 12 amino acids long. CDR3 residues: CASSREADTQYF. CDR3 DNA sequence: TGCGCCAGCAGCCGAGAGGCAGATACGCAGTATTTT.

As regards this clonotype: With a much larger clone just one base away, this may be a read error. This chain uses TRBV6-1 with TRBJ2-7; D ambiguous. In germline, CDR1 is MNHNS, CDR2 SASEGT. Between the trimmed V and J ends, which lost 4 bases and 0 bases, there was a span of 10 bases. The CDR3 runs to 14 residues. CDR3 nucleotides: TGTGCCAGCAGTGGGGCGATAGGCTCCTACGAGCAGTACTTC. It yields the protein CASSGAIGSYEQYF.

This clonotype was detected ten times or more. J is TRBJ2-5 and V is TRBV20-1; no clear D gene. Deletions cut 0 bases from V and 5 bases from J, with 25 bases between. CDR1 is DFQATT and CDR2 is SNEGSKA in the germline V gene (reference sequence). The CDR3 length is 18 residues. DNA for the CDR3: TGCAGTGCTAGAGATGAAGGCATTTATCAGGTGCCGGTGGAGACCCAGTACTTC. Its protein product is CSARDEGIYQVPVETQYF.

This clonotype was observed many times. One junction end disagrees with the germline gene, perhaps due to a read error. This chain links TRBV5-1 with TRBJ2-7; D is tentatively TRBD1 or TRBD2 (5 bases each). This CDR3 comprises 14 residues. Germline V gives CDR1 SGHRS, CDR2 YFSETQ. The CDR3 nucleotides are TGCGCCAGCAGCTTGGTGGGACCACAGAGCGAGCGGTACTTC. Amino acid sequence: CASSLVGPQSERYF.

This clonotype was observed at least ten times. The chain employs TRBV6-1 and TRBJ2-3; D unresolved. The germline gives CDR1 MNHNS, CDR2 SASEGT. With 6 bases removed from V and 8 bases from J, the gap between germline ends came to 12 bases. CDR3 length: 12 residues. CDR3 protein: CASRDSPGTQYF. The CDR3 DNA follows: TGTGCCAGCAGGGATTCTCCGGGTACGCAGTATTTT.